This T cell receptor (beta chain) was profiled in a study of patients and donors after allogeneic stem cell transplantation. TCRdb reanalysed the RT-PCR reads using MiXCR and keeps one entry per CDR3 protein. Of some 960,000 distinct CDR3 sequences in the sample, under 20% were seen once. The V gene's germline CDR1 is SNHLY and CDR2 FYNNEI. Trimming removed 6 bases from V and 7 bases from J; junction bases left unmatched: 8. The CDR3 runs to 15 residues. Regarding this clonotype: A much larger clone sits a single nucleotide away, making a read error possible.

This clonotype was obtained from a human donor who was either an allogeneic HSCT recipient or a stem cell or donor lymphocyte infusion donor (not recorded which). It is not recorded whose cells these are; they may come from a transplant donor. The chain links TRBV2 to TRBJ2-1; 11 positions agree with TRBD2. Sequencing was carried out using blood, either unsorted or a sorted T cell fraction (not recorded which). The CDR3 loop is CASSLGLAEGNEQFF. The CDR3 DNA follows: TGTGCCAGCAGCCTGGGACTAGCGGAGGGGAATGAGCAGTTCTTC.